Below, one TCR beta chain is given with its context. Via MiXCR, TCRdb re-called the RT-PCR reads, giving one row per CDR3 protein. The table lists about 88,000 distinct CDR3 sequences, around 49% of them singletons. This sample was taken from a study of patients and donors after allogeneic stem cell transplantation. Germline CDR1 is DFQATT and CDR2 is SNEGSKA (reference sequence). CDR3 length equals 13 residues. The V end lost 6 bases, the J end lost 0 bases, and 10 bases lay between the germline ends. The clonotype was recovered from a human donor who was either an allogeneic HSCT recipient or a stem cell or donor lymphocyte infusion donor (not recorded which). It is not recorded whose cells these are; they may come from a transplant donor. Sample: blood, either unsorted or a sorted T cell fraction (not recorded which). The rearrangement joins TRBV20-1 to TRBJ2-3, with D hard to call. CDR3 amino acids: CSAPPGSTDTQYF. CDR3 DNA sequence: TGCAGTGCACCACCAGGTAGCACAGATACGCAGTATTTT.